This is a list of T cell receptor beta chains from one sample in a study of blood T cell repertoires in COVID-19. Some clones are missing from TCRdb's copy, which holds only in-frame ones; the method was immunoSEQ multiplex PCR. The sample has 300,000 to 400,000 clones, around four fifths seen once. Sequencing used peripheral blood. The receptors stem from a young man with active or convalescent COVID-19. The CDR3 runs from the conserved cysteine through the conserved F or W. A D gene is named only where the DNA matches it firmly. Rows may omit the clone size; those that give it use once, few, many or a size class.

clone_size j_call v_call cdr3_length d_call cdr3_nt cdr3_aa
few TRBJ2-3 TRBV2 14 NA TGTGCCAGTAGTATGACTACAGGCACAGATACGCAGTATTTT CASSMTTGTDTQYF
NA TRBJ2-1 TRBV7-9 15 TRBD1 TGTGCCAGCAGCTTATTCGGGACAGGGGGCAATGAGCAGTTCTTC CASSLFGTGGNEQFF
NA TRBJ2-5 TRBV5-4 18 TRBD2 TGTGCCAGCACTACCGGAGTAAGCGGGGGGGGTCCTCAAGAGACCCAGTACTTC CASTTGVSGGGPQETQYF
NA TRBJ2-2 TRBV11-2 14 NA TGTGCCAGCAGCTGGGGGACACGCACCGGGGAGCTGTTTTTT CASSWGTRTGELFF
NA TRBJ2-2 TRBV9 15 NA TGTGCCAGCAACCGGCGAGGGACAAACACCGGGGAGCTGTTTTTT CASNRRGTNTGELFF
few TRBJ1-1 TRBV7-2 15 NA TGTGCCAGCAGCTTGTCAGGGGTCGGGAACACTGAAGCTTTCTTT CASSLSGVGNTEAFF
once TRBJ1-2 TRBV10-3 15 NA TGTGCCATCAGTGAGTCCGCGGCCACTCGGGATGGCTACACCTTC CAISESAATRDGYTF
NA TRBJ1-3 TRBV7-2 17 TRBD1 TGTGCCAGCAGCTCCTGGACAGGAGAGAGCTCTGGAAACACCATATATTTT CASSSWTGESSGNTIYF
NA TRBJ1-6 TRBV7-2 15 NA TGTGCCAGCAGTTCCTCGGGGGTCCCGAATTCACCCCTCCACTTT CASSSSGVPNSPLHF
NA TRBJ2-1 TRBV4-1 18 TRBD2 TGCGCCAGCAGCCAAGGGTTCCCTTCTAGCGGGAGGGCTGGTGAGCAGTTCTTC CASSQGFPSSGRAGEQFF
NA TRBJ2-1 TRBV10-3 15 TRBD1 TGTGCCATCAGTACCGGACAGGGCCGGGACAATGAGCAGTTCTTC CAISTGQGRDNEQFF
NA TRBJ2-7 TRBV10-3 11 NA TGTGCCATCAGTGAGACTACAGAGCAGTACTTC CAISETTEQYF
once TRBJ2-3 TRBV5-1 15 NA TGCGCCAGCAGCTTGGCCACGGCAGGGACAGATACGCAGTATTTT CASSLATAGTDTQYF
few TRBJ1-2 TRBV2 11 TRBD1 TGTGCCAGCAGGGGGACAGGGGACTACACCTTC CASRGTGDYTF
NA TRBJ2-2 TRBV10-3 17 TRBD1 TGTGCCACTTCGACAGGGACAGGCGTTCGCTCCACCGGGGAGCTGTTTTTT CATSTGTGVRSTGELFF
NA TRBJ2-7 TRBV28 14 TRBD1 TGTGCCAGCAGTTTCGGACAGGGAACCTACGAGCAGTACTTC CASSFGQGTYEQYF
NA TRBJ1-1 TRBV21-1 14 NA TGTGCCAGCACAAGGGACAGGAGACCGCCTGAAGCTTTCTTT CASTRDRRPPEAFF